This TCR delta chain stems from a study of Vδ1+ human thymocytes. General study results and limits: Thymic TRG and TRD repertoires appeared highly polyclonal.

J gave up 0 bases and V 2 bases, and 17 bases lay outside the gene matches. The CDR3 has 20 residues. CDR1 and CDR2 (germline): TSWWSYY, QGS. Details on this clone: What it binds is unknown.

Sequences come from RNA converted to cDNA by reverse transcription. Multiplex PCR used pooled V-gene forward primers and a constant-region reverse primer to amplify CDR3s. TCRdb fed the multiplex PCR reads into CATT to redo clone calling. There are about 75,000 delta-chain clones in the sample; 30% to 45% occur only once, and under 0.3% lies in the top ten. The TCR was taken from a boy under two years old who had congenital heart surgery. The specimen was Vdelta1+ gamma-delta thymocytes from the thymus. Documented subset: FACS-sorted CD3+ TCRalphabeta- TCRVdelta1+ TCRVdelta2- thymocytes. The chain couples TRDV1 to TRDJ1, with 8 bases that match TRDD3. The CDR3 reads CALGERGVWGYRGNTDKLIF. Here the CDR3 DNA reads TGTGCTCTTGGGGAAAGAGGAGTCTGGGGATACAGAGGTAACACCGATAAACTCATCTTT.